The 20 T cell receptor beta chains below were found in one sample sequenced in a study of the immune and genomic landscape of osteosarcoma. Primary, local recurrence and metastasis osteosarcoma tumors were taken after treatment from poor-prognosis patients. The protocol was immunoSEQ multiplex PCR, while the TCRdb copy is restricted to in-frame clones and leaves out a portion. The sample has 6,000 to 7,000 clones, 68% seen once. Material: osteosarcoma tumor tissue from the lung. These receptors were collected from a human donor with osteosarcoma.

This chain's CDR3 is CASRGTTGYTGELFF. Here the CDR3 DNA reads TGTGCCAGCAGGGGGACTACAGGGTACACCGGGGAGCTGTTTTTT. The chain joins TRBV2 to TRBJ2-2, with D possibly TRBD2 on 7 matching bases. CDR3 length: 15 amino acids. The V gene lost 6 bases and the J gene lost 3 bases, with 14 bases spanning the gap. Germline values: CDR1 SNHLY, CDR2 FYNNEI.

V is TRBV29-1 and J is TRBJ2-5; D gene unclear. Germline V CDR1 and CDR2: SQVTM, ANQGSEA. CDR3 length equals 17 residues. V was shortened by 4 bases and J by 1 base, with 22 bases between the two germline ends. The CDR3 region has the DNA TGCAGCGTTGTGGCGGAATCGATGAACAAGGTCCAAGAGACCCAGTACTTC. It encodes CSVVAESMNKVQETQYF.

The V and J genes are TRBV6-6 and TRBJ1-2, with TRBD1 matching over 9 bases. CDR1 MNHNY and CDR2 SVGAGI come from the germline V gene (reference sequence). This CDR3 spans 14 amino acids. V lost 6 bases, J lost 2 bases, and 4 bases stayed unmatched. Here the CDR3 reads CASRLGTGNYGYTF. As DNA, the CDR3 is TGTGCCAGCAGACTAGGGACAGGGAACTATGGCTACACCTTC.

The rearrangement joins TRBV5-6 to TRBJ1-2, with 8 bases lining up with TRBD1. V lost 7 bases to trimming and J lost 8 bases; unmatched junction nucleotides: 22. This CDR3 contains 17 residues. Per germline, CDR1 SGHDT and CDR2 YYEEEE. CDR3 DNA: TGTGCCAGCCATCTCGGGACAGGTGCCCTGGTTAGGGGGGGCTACACCTTC. This sequence encodes CASHLGTGALVRGGYTF.

This chain links TRBV29-1 with TRBJ1-1; D gene unclear. The germline CDR1 and CDR2 sequences are SQVTM and ANQGSEA. The CDR3 length is 14 residues. Deletions cut 2 bases from V and 6 bases from J, with 16 bases between. This CDR3 is CSVELVVGGPEAFF. CDR3 DNA: TGCAGCGTTGAACTGGTCGTCGGAGGACCTGAAGCTTTCTTT. Full variable domain (missing parts from reference TRBV29-1 and TRBJ1-1): SAVISQKPSRDICQRGTSLTIQCQVDSQVTMMFWYRQQPGQSLTLIATANQGSEATYESGFVIDKFPISRPNLTFSTLTVSNMSPEDSSIYLCSVELVVGGPEAFFGQGTRLTVV.

The J gene is TRBJ1-2, the V gene TRBV7-2; D is ambiguous. V lost 4 bases and J 4 bases, leaving 16 bases between the germline ends. CDR1 is SGHTA, CDR2 FQGNSA, per germline. The CDR3 sequence is 15 residues long. CDR3 nucleotides: TGTGCCAGCAGCTCTTATTACGGAAAGACCTATGGCTACACCTTC. Its protein product is CASSSYYGKTYGYTF.

The chain links TRBV11-3 to TRBJ2-2; possibly TRBD1 or TRBD2 for D (5 bases each). The CDR3 contains 14 residues. The V end lost 3 bases, the J end lost 2 bases, and 7 bases lay between the germline ends. The germline V gene encodes CDR1 SGHNT and CDR2 YENEEA. CDR3 nucleotide sequence: TGTGCCAGCAGCTTGGGGGTTAACACCGGGGAGCTGTTTTTT. Protein: CASSLGVNTGELFF.

The rearrangement uses TRBV6-5 and TRBJ1-2, with D hard to call. Germline values: CDR1 MNHEY, CDR2 SVGAGI. With 6 bases removed from V and 7 bases from J, the gap between germline ends came to 15 bases. This CDR3 comprises 13 residues. DNA for the CDR3: TGTGCCAGCAGCAGGACCCTCTTAAGTGGCTACACCTTC. The encoded protein is CASSRTLLSGYTF.

The chain recombines TRBV27 with TRBJ2-5; weak D call: TRBD1 (6 bases). The V gene's germline CDR1 is MNHEY and CDR2 SMNVEV (reference sequence). The CDR3 consists of 14 residues. V was clipped by 4 bases and J by 4 bases, with 13 bases between them. The CDR3 coding sequence is TGTGCCAGCAGTTCGGGCAGGGGTGCAGAGACCCAGTACTTC. As protein: CASSSGRGAETQYF.

The table lists this clone with a few counts. This sequence joins TRBV27 and TRBJ2-3; the match to TRBD2 covers 9 bases. The CDR3 is 17 residues long. From germline, CDR1 is MNHEY and CDR2 SMNVEV (reference sequence). After removal of 0 bases from V and 7 bases from J, the junction contained 11 bases not matched to a gene. Here the CDR3 DNA reads TGTGCCAGCAGTTTATCACCCAGCGGGGGGCCCGGAAATACGCAGTATTTT. Translating gives CASSLSPSGGPGNTQYF.

This clone rates as large. The chain carries TRBV6-5 and TRBJ2-7, with TRBD2 matching over 12 bases. J gave up 7 bases and V 10 bases, and 8 bases lay outside the gene matches. The V gene's germline CDR1 is MNHEY and CDR2 SVGAGI. The CDR3 is 13 residues long. The CDR3, as DNA: TGTGCCACCCGGACTAGCGGGGAGAGAGAGCAGTACTTC. Its translation: CATRTSGEREQYF.

V and J are TRBV7-6 and TRBJ2-1; 7 nucleotides align to TRBD1. This CDR3 has 14 amino acids. Germline V CDR1 and CDR2: SGHVS, FNYEAQ. V was pared by 5 bases and J by 6 bases, with 7 bases of the junction left unmatched. CDR3 DNA sequence: TGTGCCAGCAGCCTTTTGACAGGGAGCAATGAGCAGTTCTTC. Amino acids: CASSLLTGSNEQFF. The variable domain in full, with the rest retrieved from reference TRBV7-6 and TRBJ2-1, is GAGVSQSPRYKVTKRGQDVALRCDPISGHVSLYWYRQALGQGPEFLTYFNYEAQQDKSGLPNDRFSAERPEGSISTLTIQRTEQRDSAMYRCASSLLTGSNEQFFGPGTRLTVL.

A remark on this clone: At one end, the junction sequence differs from germline, possibly due to a read error. The CDR3 coding sequence is TGTGCCAGCAGCCCCTCTACAGCCTCCCACAATGAGCAGTTCTTC. It encodes CASSPSTASHNEQFF. This rearrangement joins TRBV11-2 to TRBJ2-1; unclear D gene. In germline, CDR1 is SGHAT, CDR2 FQNNGV. CDR3 length: 15 residues.

This chain uses TRBV18 with TRBJ2-3; D remains unclear. CDR1 KGHSH and CDR2 LQKENI come from the germline V gene. The CDR3 is 13 amino acids. Trimming pared 8 bases from V and 1 base from J, leaving 10 bases between. This CDR3 reads CASAQSGTDTQYF. CDR3 sequence (DNA): TGTGCCAGCGCACAGAGCGGCACAGATACGCAGTATTTT.

The V and J genes are TRBV28 and TRBJ2-7; 8 positions agree with TRBD1. The CDR3 covers 15 residues. Germline trimming cut 5 bases from V and 0 bases from J; bases unmatched to any gene: 6. Per germline, CDR1 MDHEN and CDR2 SYDVKM. The CDR3 nucleotides are TGTGCCAGCAGTGACAGGGGCGCCAGCTCCTACGAGCAGTACTTC. This sequence encodes CASSDRGASSYEQYF.

V and J are TRBV18 and TRBJ2-6; D gene unclear. The germline CDR1 and CDR2 sequences are KGHSH and LQKENI. The CDR3 extends over 14 amino acids. The ends were cut back, 4 bases at V and 3 bases at J, with 7 bases in the middle. The CDR3 DNA follows: TGTGCCAGCTCACTACCTTTTGGGGCCAACGTCCTGACTTTC. Residues: CASSLPFGANVLTF.

The rearrangement uses TRBV4-1 and TRBJ2-7, with TRBD2 matching over 13 bases. CDR1 is MGHRA and CDR2 is YSYEKL in the germline V gene. With V trimmed by 0 bases and J by 1 base, 12 bases remained unmatched. The CDR3 is made up of 20 amino acids. The CDR3 DNA sequence: TGCGCCAGCAGCCAAGACCCGTATACTGGACTAGCGGGAGCGTCCTACGAGCAGTACTTC. As protein: CASSQDPYTGLAGASYEQYF.

Within the sample, this clone is large. This rearrangement joins TRBV7-9 to TRBJ1-1; 7 nucleotides match TRBD1. CDR3 length: 16 residues. Germline trimming cut 1 base from V and 8 bases from J; bases unmatched to any gene: 13. CDR1 SEHNR and CDR2 FQNEAQ come from the germline V gene (reference sequence). The CDR3 sequence is CASSLGEGAMNPEAFF. The CDR3 DNA sequence: TGTGCCAGCAGCTTAGGAGAGGGGGCAATGAATCCGGAAGCTTTCTTT.

This chain joins TRBV7-2 and TRBJ2-3; a possible D gene is TRBD2 (6 bases). Deletions cut 6 bases from V and 3 bases from J, with 16 bases between. Germline V gives CDR1 SGHTA, CDR2 FQGNSA. The CDR3 consists of 15 residues. CDR3 DNA sequence: TGTGCCAGCAGTCCGGACTACTTACAAACAGATACGCAGTATTTT. It codes for CASSPDYLQTDTQYF.

For the CDR3, the DNA is TGCGCCAGCAGCCCCACAGGGGTACGTGGAGAGACCCAGTACTTC. It specifies CASSPTGVRGETQYF. The chain is built from TRBV5-1 and TRBJ2-5; 7 bases are a match to TRBD1. CDR1 is SGHRS and CDR2 is YFSETQ in the germline V gene. Unmatched junction bases numbered 10, after V lost 4 bases and J lost 4 bases. The CDR3 covers 15 residues. Full variable domain (outside the CDR3, taken from reference TRBV5-1 and TRBJ2-5): KAGVTQTPRYLIKTRGQQVTLSCSPISGHRSVSWYQQTPGQGLQFLFEYFSETQRNKGNFPGRFSGRQFSNSRSEMNVSTLELGDSALYLCASSPTGVRGETQYFGPGTRLLVL.